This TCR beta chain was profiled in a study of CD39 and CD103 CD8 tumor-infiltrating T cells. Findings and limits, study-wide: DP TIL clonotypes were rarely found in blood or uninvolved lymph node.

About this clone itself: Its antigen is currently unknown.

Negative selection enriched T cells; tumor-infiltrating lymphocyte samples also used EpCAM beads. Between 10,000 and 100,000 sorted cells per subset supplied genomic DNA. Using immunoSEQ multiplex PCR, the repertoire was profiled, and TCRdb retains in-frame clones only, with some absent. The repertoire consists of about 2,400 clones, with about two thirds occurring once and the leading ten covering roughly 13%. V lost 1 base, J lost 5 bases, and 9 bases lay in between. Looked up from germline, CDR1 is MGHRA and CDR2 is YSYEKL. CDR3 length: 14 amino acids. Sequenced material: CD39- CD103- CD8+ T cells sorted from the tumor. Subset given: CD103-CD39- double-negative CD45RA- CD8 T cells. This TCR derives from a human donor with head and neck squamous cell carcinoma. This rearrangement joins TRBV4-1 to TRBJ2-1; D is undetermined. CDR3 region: CASSQASVDNEQFF. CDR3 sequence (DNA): TGCGCCAGCAGCCAAGCTTCCGTGGACAATGAGCAGTTCTTC.